This entry concerns a single T cell receptor (beta chain). Antigen unknown. The source of the sample is a study of metastatic and nonmetastatic thyroid tumors. Study findings and constraints: Malignant tumors reportedly showed significantly higher TCR beta diversity than benign nodules in both blood and tumor.

This CDR3 region has 13 residues. Germline V gives CDR1 MNHEY, CDR2 SMNVEV (reference sequence). With V trimmed by 7 bases and J by 6 bases, 4 bases remained unmatched. Ahead of thyroid surgery, no patient had received treatment of any kind. From the PCR reads, TCRdb re-called clones with MiXCR. The sample lists around 41,000 clones; over 25% were seen once. The sequence derives from a male donor with papillary thyroid cancer or a benign thyroid nodule (not recorded which). Some clones in this sample may be carry-over from other donors' samples. The rearrangement links TRBV27 to TRBJ2-2; 8 bases line up with TRBD2. Sample: blood. The CDR3 protein is CASTTGGAGELFF. CDR3 DNA: TGTGCCAGCACCACCGGGGGGGCCGGGGAGCTGTTTTTT.